These 27 T cell receptor beta chains were sequenced from one sample in a study of blood T cell repertoires in COVID-19 (dated by TCRdb to about 2020). The library was built by means of the immunoSEQ multiplex PCR assay. TCRdb carries this immuneACCESS record with in-frame sequences only. Its versions omit some clonotypes, under half of them owing to an unresolved V gene in the studies checked, with the rest unexplained. For this sample there are just over 15,000 clones; 84% appear just once. The ten largest clones add up to about 9% of the sample. The sample consisted of peripheral blood. These receptors came from a human donor in a cohort sampled during active COVID-19.

The chain has TRBV2 and TRBJ2-3; D possibly corresponds to TRBD2 (6 bases). V was pared by 7 bases and J by 5 bases, with 19 bases between. CDR3 length: 15 residues. CDR1 SNHLY and CDR2 FYNNEI come from the germline V gene. Written as DNA, the CDR3 is TGTGCCAGCATAGCTTCCGGGACTGCGGGAGATACGCAGTATTTT. Amino acids: CASIASGTAGDTQYF.

In this sample, this clone turned up once. The gene calls are TRBV5-8 and TRBJ1-2, with 9 nucleotides matching TRBD1. Germline V gives CDR1 SGHTS, CDR2 YDEGEE. This CDR3 comprises 15 residues. The ends lost 0 bases at V and 8 bases at J; junction bases unmatched: 8. CDR3 in DNA: TGTGCCAGCAGCTTGGTAAGGGGACAGGGTGCCGGCTACACCTTC. Amino acids: CASSLVRGQGAGYTF.

The CDR3 loop is CASSEARGTYGYTF. As DNA, the CDR3 is TGTGCCAGCAGTGAAGCGAGGGGGACCTATGGCTACACCTTC. The rearrangement links TRBV2 to TRBJ1-2; a possible D gene is TRBD1 (6 bases). The CDR3 totals 14 residues. Deletions cut 0 bases from V and 4 bases from J, with 9 bases between. In germline, CDR1 is SNHLY, CDR2 FYNNEI.

J is TRBJ1-4 and V is TRBV13; D is uncertain. Germline V CDR1 and CDR2: PRHDT, FYEKMQ (reference sequence). The CDR3 covers 12 residues. The ends were cut back, 0 bases at V and 8 bases at J, with 4 bases in the middle. CDR3 DNA sequence: TGTGCCAGCAGCTTAGGCAGGGAAAAACTGTTTTTT. Translated: CASSLGREKLFF.

This clone was found once. The chain links TRBV19 to TRBJ2-7; 8 bases fit TRBD1. V trimming: 10 bases; J trimming: 6 bases; junction bases outside the gene matches: 11. CDR3 length equals 13 residues. CDR1 LNHDA and CDR2 SQIVND come from the germline V gene (reference sequence). CDR3 protein: CATTAGGPTEQYF. Written as DNA, the CDR3 is TGTGCCACCACGGCAGGGGGCCCTACCGAGCAGTACTTC.

The chain is built from TRBV12-5 and TRBJ2-1, with a possible D match to TRBD1 (6 bases). CDR3 length: 14 amino acids. Trimming took off 5 bases at V and 8 bases at J, with 16 bases between the two ends. Germline values: CDR1 LGHNT, CDR2 FRNRAP. CDR3 amino acids: CASGRILHRDEQFF. The CDR3 bases are TGTGCTAGTGGTCGGATCCTACACAGGGATGAGCAGTTCTTC.

This rearrangement joins TRBV27 to TRBJ1-6; possible D gene TRBD1, 6 bases. V was clipped by 6 bases and J by 5 bases, with 14 bases between them. The CDR3 totals 15 residues. In germline, CDR1 is MNHEY, CDR2 SMNVEV (reference sequence). This CDR3 reads CASRRQEADNSPLHF. CDR3 DNA sequence: TGTGCCAGCAGAAGACAGGAGGCCGATAATTCACCCCTCCACTTT.

This clone was seen a single time. The chain uses TRBV11-3 and TRBJ2-7; D unclear. The ends were cut back, 0 bases at V and 2 bases at J, with 5 bases in the middle. The CDR3 runs to 13 residues. Germline V gives CDR1 SGHNT, CDR2 YENEEA. CDR3 amino acids: CASSLESAYEQYF. The CDR3 DNA follows: TGTGCCAGCAGCTTAGAGTCCGCCTACGAGCAGTACTTC.

This chain joins TRBV3-1 (or the pseudogene TRBV3-2) and TRBJ2-7, with 7 bases identical to TRBD2. From germline, CDR1 is LGHDT and CDR2 YNNKEL (reference sequence). The CDR3 contains 15 residues. The V gene end was trimmed by 1 base and the J gene end by 2 bases; junction bases not matched to a gene: 5. The chain's CDR3 is CASSQVSSGPYEQYF. The CDR3 bases are TGTGCCAGCAGCCAAGTGTCTAGCGGTCCCTACGAGCAGTACTTC.

The chain uses TRBV28 and TRBJ2-1, with a weak D call TRBD2 (5 bases). V lost 3 bases and J lost 9, with 18 bases in between. Germline CDR1 and CDR2: MDHEN and SYDVKM. The CDR3 length is 15 residues. DNA of the CDR3: TGTGCCAGCAGTTTGGGAGAGATTCCCTTAGGTGAGCAGTTCTTC. It specifies CASSLGEIPLGEQFF.

The rearrangement joins TRBV19 to TRBJ1-4, with D maybe TRBD1 (6 bases). The V end was cut by 11 bases, the J end by 0 bases, with 13 bases between. This CDR3 contains 14 residues. Germline values: CDR1 LNHDA, CDR2 SQIVND (reference sequence). CDR3 DNA sequence: TGTGCCTCAAAACAGGGAGCAACTAATGAAAAACTGTTTTTT. This gives the protein CASKQGATNEKLFF. The variable domain in full, with the rest retrieved from reference TRBV19 and TRBJ1-4, is DGGITQSPKYLFRKEGQNVTLSCEQNLNHDAMYWYRQDPGQGLRLIYYSQIVNDFQKGDIAEGYSVSREKKESFPLTVTSAQKNPTAFYLCASKQGATNEKLFFGSGTQLSVL.

This chain connects TRBV2 to TRBJ2-5; 8 positions match TRBD1. The CDR3 totals 15 residues. The ends lost 5 bases at V and 0 bases at J; junction bases unmatched: 5. The V gene's germline CDR1 is SNHLY and CDR2 FYNNEI. CDR3 in DNA: TGTGCCAGCAGTTCCGACAGGGGACACCAAGAGACCCAGTACTTC. Translated, it gives CASSSDRGHQETQYF.

The chain recombines TRBV6-5 with TRBJ2-5, with 9 bases fitting TRBD1. Germline V CDR1 and CDR2: MNHEY, SVGAGI. The ends lost 4 bases at V and 5 bases at J; junction bases unmatched: 5. The length of the CDR3 is 14 residues. The CDR3 coding sequence is TGTGCCAGCAGTTCACAGGGGGCTGGGGAGACCCAGTACTTC. This gives the protein CASSSQGAGETQYF.

The CDR3 protein is CASSLQGTGELFF. The CDR3, as DNA: TGTGCCAGCAGCTTACAGGGGACCGGGGAGCTGTTTTTT. The chain links TRBV7-8 to TRBJ2-2; weak D call: TRBD1 (6 bases). The V end was cut by 2 bases, the J end by 5 bases, with 6 bases between. This CDR3 contains 13 residues. The germline CDR1 and CDR2 sequences are SGHVS and FQNEAQ.

The chain recombines TRBV2 with TRBJ2-2; a possible D gene is TRBD1 (6 bases). The germline CDR1 and CDR2 sequences are SNHLY and FYNNEI. The CDR3 totals 13 residues. V was clipped by 9 bases and J by 4 bases, with 12 bases between them. The CDR3 protein is CASKGTLTGELFF. The CDR3 DNA sequence: TGTGCCAGTAAGGGGACACTCACCGGGGAGCTGTTTTTT.

The V and J genes are TRBV18 and TRBJ2-3, with 10 bases fitting TRBD2. V dropped 2 bases and J dropped 5; count of bases not matched to a gene: 7. The germline V gene encodes CDR1 KGHSH and CDR2 LQKENI. There are 16 residues in the CDR3. As DNA, the CDR3 is TGTGCCAGCTCACCAGAACTAGCGGGAAAGGGAGATACGCAGTATTTT. The encoded protein is CASSPELAGKGDTQYF.

The J gene is TRBJ2-5, the V gene TRBV6-5; 7 positions match TRBD2. The trim removed 0 bases at V and 4 bases at J, leaving 8 bases unmatched. Germline V gene lookup returns CDR1 MNHEY and CDR2 SVGAGI. The CDR3 is 16 amino acids. The CDR3 loop is CASSYSRWGGGETQYF. DNA for the CDR3: TGTGCCAGCAGTTACTCGAGGTGGGGGGGAGGAGAGACCCAGTACTTC.

V usage is TRBV5-4 and J usage is TRBJ2-1; possible D gene TRBD1, 6 bases. The CDR3 runs 16 residues. Trimming took 5 bases from V and 7 from J, leaving 22 bases between them. In germline, CDR1 is SGHNT, CDR2 YYREEE (reference sequence). The CDR3 reads CASSPAGVQGSNEQFF. Written as DNA, the CDR3 is TGTGCCAGCAGTCCGGCAGGGGTCCAGGGGTCTAATGAGCAGTTCTTC.

The V gene is TRBV11-3, the J gene TRBJ2-1; TRBD2 matches at 8 bases. The CDR3 contains 15 residues. With 1 base clipped from V and 8 bases from J, the junction kept 7 bases outside the gene matches. CDR1 SGHNT and CDR2 YENEEA come from the germline V gene. The CDR3 protein is CASSLVGSGVDEQFF. CDR3 bases: TGTGCCAGCAGCTTAGTCGGTAGCGGGGTCGATGAGCAGTTCTTC.

This clone is classed as medium-sized. The chain recombines TRBV27 with TRBJ2-1; no clear D. V was cut by 0 bases and J by 6 bases, with 9 bases left in between. CDR1 MNHEY and CDR2 SMNVEV come from the germline V gene (reference sequence). The CDR3 extends over 14 amino acids. CDR3 protein: CASSLSSSLNEQFF. The CDR3 DNA is TGTGCCAGCAGTTTATCGAGTAGTCTCAATGAGCAGTTCTTC.

The table lists this clone with a few counts. The V gene is TRBV5-6, the J gene TRBJ2-7, with TRBD2 identical over 11 bases. CDR1 SGHDT and CDR2 YYEEEE come from the germline V gene. Trimming cost V 1 base and J 4 bases; bases outside gene matches: 10. The CDR3 is 17 residues long. Here the CDR3 reads CASSLTGPGLAVYEQYF. The CDR3 DNA is TGTGCCAGCAGCTTGACTGGCCCGGGACTAGCGGTTTACGAGCAGTACTTC.

This clone was seen a single time. The chain is built from TRBV7-9 and TRBJ2-7; 7 bases align to TRBD2. CDR1 and CDR2 from the germline V gene are SEHNR and FQNEAQ (reference sequence). This CDR3 is 14 amino acids long. The V gene end was trimmed by 1 base and the J gene end by 6 bases; junction bases not matched to a gene: 6. CDR3 sequence (DNA): TGTGCCAGCAGCTTAGAACGGGGGGTGGGCGAGCAGTACTTC. It is translated as CASSLERGVGEQYF.

This chain links TRBV5-4 with TRBJ2-3, with 7 bases identical to TRBD2. Germline V gives CDR1 SGHNT, CDR2 YYREEE (reference sequence). Unmatched junction bases numbered 11, after V lost 4 bases and J lost 0 bases. The length of the CDR3 is 17 residues. The CDR3 DNA reads as TGTGCCAGCAGCCCGGGGGGAGCAAGAACTAGCACAGATACGCAGTATTTT. This sequence encodes CASSPGGARTSTDTQYF. The full variable domain, rest sourced from reference TRBV5-4 and TRBJ2-3, is ETGVTQSPTHLIKTRGQQVTLRCSSQSGHNTVSWYQQALGQGPQFIFQYYREEENGRGNFPPRFSGLQFPNYSSELNVNALELDDSALYLCASSPGGARTSTDTQYFGPGTRLTVL.

This chain joins TRBV5-5 and TRBJ1-1, with D perhaps matching TRBD1 (5 bases). CDR1 is SGHKS and CDR2 is YYEKEE in the germline V gene (reference sequence). V lost 0 bases and J 4 bases, leaving 25 bases between the germline ends. The CDR3 is 19 residues long. The CDR3 here is CASSLGPPPYRRDRTEAFF. The CDR3 bases are TGTGCCAGCAGCTTGGGGCCCCCACCGTACCGCAGGGATCGCACTGAAGCTTTCTTT. Filled out from reference TRBV5-5 and TRBJ1-1, the complete variable domain reads DAGVTQSPTHLIKTRGQQVTLRCSPISGHKSVSWYQQVLGQGPQFIFQYYEKEERGRGNFPDRFSARQFPNYSSELNVNALLLGDSALYLCASSLGPPPYRRDRTEAFFGQGTRLTVV.

The V call is TRBV4-1, the J call TRBJ1-3, with 8 bases matching TRBD1. The germline gives CDR1 MGHRA, CDR2 YSYEKL. This CDR3 spans 17 amino acids. V was clipped by 0 bases and J by 7 bases; unmatched bases: 11. DNA for the CDR3: TGCGCCAGCAGCCAAGATAGCGCGTCAGGGGGCGGGAACACCATATATTTT. This encodes CASSQDSASGGGNTIYF.

The chain recombines TRBV7-2 with TRBJ1-1; TRBD1 agrees at 8 bases. This CDR3 has 16 residues. V shed 2 bases, J shed 2 bases, and the junction held 7 bases outside the gene matches. Per the germline V gene, CDR1 is SGHTA and CDR2 is FQGNSA. This chain's CDR3 is CASSLFSGQGNTEAFF. DNA of the CDR3: TGTGCCAGCAGCTTATTTTCCGGACAGGGAAACACTGAAGCTTTCTTT. Based on the CDR3 plus reference TRBV7-2 and TRBJ1-1, the full variable domain is GAGVSQSPSNKVTEKGKDVELRCDPISGHTALYWYRQSLGQGLEFLIYFQGNSAPDKSGLPSDRFSAERTGGSVSTLTIQRTQQEDSAVYLCASSLFSGQGNTEAFFGQGTRLTVV.

The chain combines TRBV7-3 with TRBJ2-3; maybe TRBD2 (6 bases). The CDR3 is made up of 18 amino acids. With 4 bases removed from V and 1 base from J, the gap between germline ends came to 21 bases. The V gene's germline CDR1 is SGHTA and CDR2 FQGTGA. CDR3 protein: CASSSDLGRGLGTDTQYF. CDR3 DNA sequence: TGTGCCAGCAGCTCGGACCTCGGGCGGGGACTGGGCACAGATACGCAGTATTTT.